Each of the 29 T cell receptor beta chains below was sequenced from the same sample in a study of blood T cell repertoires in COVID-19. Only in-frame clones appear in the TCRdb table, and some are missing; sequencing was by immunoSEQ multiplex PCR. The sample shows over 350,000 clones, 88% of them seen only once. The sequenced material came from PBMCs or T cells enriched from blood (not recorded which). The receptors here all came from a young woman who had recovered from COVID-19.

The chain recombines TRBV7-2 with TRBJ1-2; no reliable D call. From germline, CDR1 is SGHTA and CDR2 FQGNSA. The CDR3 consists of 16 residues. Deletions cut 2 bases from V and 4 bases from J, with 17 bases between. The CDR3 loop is CASSLLQNLAGYGYTF. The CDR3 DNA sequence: TGTGCCAGCAGCTTACTACAGAACCTGGCGGGCTATGGCTACACCTTC.

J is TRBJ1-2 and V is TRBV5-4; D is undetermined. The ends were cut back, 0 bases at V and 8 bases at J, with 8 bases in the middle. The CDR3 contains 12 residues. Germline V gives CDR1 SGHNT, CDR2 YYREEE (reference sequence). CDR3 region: CASSLASQGYTF. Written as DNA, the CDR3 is TGTGCCAGCAGCTTGGCCAGTCAAGGCTACACCTTC.

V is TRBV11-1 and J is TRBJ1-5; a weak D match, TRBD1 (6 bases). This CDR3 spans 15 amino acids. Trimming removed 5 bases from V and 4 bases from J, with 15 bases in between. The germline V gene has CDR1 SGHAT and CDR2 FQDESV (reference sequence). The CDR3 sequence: CASSLYGQQNQPQHF. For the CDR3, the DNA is TGTGCCAGCAGCCTCTATGGACAGCAGAATCAGCCCCAGCATTTT.

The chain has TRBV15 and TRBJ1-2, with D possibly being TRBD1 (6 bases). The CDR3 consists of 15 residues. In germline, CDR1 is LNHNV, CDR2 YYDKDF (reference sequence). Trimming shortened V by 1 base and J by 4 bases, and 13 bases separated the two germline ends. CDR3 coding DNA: TGTGCCACCAGCAGAGTACAGGGAAAAGTCTATGGCTACACCTTC. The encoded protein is CATSRVQGKVYGYTF.

The CDR3 is CASSLGPGNQPQHF. Here the CDR3 DNA reads TGTGCCAGCAGTCTGGGGCCTGGCAATCAGCCCCAGCATTTT. The chain employs TRBV6-5 and TRBJ1-5; possibly TRBD1 for D (5 bases). Germline V gives CDR1 MNHEY, CDR2 SVGAGI. This CDR3 is 14 amino acids long. V was shortened by 5 bases and J by 2 bases, with 10 bases between the two germline ends.

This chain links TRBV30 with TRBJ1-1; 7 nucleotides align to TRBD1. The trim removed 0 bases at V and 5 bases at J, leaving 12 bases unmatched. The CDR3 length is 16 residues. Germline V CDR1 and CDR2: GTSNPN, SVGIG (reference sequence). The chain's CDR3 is CAWSVGTLSRGTEAFF. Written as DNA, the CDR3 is TGTGCCTGGAGTGTAGGGACCCTCAGCAGGGGGACTGAAGCTTTCTTT.

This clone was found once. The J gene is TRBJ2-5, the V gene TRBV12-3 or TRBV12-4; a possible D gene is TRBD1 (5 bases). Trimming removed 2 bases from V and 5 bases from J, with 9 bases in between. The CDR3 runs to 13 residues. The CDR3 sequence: CASSLRGRETQYF. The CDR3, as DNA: TGTGCCAGCAGTTTAAGGGGCAGGGAGACCCAGTACTTC.

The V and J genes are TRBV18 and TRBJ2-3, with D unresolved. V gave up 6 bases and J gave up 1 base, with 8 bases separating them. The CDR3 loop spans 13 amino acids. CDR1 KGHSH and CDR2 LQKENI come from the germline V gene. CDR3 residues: CASSKLGTDTQYF. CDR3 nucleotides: TGTGCCAGCTCCAAACTCGGCACAGATACGCAGTATTTT.

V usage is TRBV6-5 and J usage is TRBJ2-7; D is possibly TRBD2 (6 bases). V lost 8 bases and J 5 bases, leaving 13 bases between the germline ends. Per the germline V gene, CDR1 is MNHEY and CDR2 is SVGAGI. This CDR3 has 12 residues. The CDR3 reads CASSARGDEQYF. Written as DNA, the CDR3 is TGTGCCAGCTCAGCGCGGGGAGACGAGCAGTACTTC.

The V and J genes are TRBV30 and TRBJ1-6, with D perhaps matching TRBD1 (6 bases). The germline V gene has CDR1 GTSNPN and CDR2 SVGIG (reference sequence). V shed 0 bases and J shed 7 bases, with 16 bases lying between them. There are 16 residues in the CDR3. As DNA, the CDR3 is TGTGCCTGGAGTGTCCAGTTACAGGGTGTGAATTCACCCCTCCACTTT. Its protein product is CAWSVQLQGVNSPLHF. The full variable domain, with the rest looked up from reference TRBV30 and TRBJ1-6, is SQTIHQWPATLVQPVGSPLSLECTVEGTSNPNLYWYRQAAGRGLQLLFYSVGIGQISSEVPQNLSASRPQDRQFILSSKKLLLSDSGFYLCAWSVQLQGVNSPLHFGNGTRLTVT.

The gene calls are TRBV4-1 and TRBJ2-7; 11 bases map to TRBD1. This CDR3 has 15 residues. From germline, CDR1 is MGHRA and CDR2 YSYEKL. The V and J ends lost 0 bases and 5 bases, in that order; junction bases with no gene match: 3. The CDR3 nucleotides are TGCGCCAGCAGCCAAGAGGGGACAGGGGGTGACGAGCAGTACTTC. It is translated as CASSQEGTGGDEQYF.

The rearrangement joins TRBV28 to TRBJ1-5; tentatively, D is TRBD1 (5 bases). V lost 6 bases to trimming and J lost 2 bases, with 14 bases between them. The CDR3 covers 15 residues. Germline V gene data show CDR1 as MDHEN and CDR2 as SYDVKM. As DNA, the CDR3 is TGTGCCAGCAGATGGACGGGGGACGGCAATCAGCCCCAGCATTTT. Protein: CASRWTGDGNQPQHF.

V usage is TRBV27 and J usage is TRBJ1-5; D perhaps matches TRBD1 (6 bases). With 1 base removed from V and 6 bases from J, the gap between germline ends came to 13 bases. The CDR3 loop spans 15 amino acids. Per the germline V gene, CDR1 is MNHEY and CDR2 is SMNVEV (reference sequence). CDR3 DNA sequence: TGTGCCAGCAGTTTATTGCCAGGGGTGGGTCAGCCCCAGCATTTT. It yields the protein CASSLLPGVGQPQHF.

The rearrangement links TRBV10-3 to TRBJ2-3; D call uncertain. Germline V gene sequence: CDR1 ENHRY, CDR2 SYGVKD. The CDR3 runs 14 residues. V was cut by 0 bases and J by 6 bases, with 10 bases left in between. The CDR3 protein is CAISESIPRDTQYF. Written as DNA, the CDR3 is TGTGCCATCAGTGAGTCGATTCCCCGGGATACGCAGTATTTT.

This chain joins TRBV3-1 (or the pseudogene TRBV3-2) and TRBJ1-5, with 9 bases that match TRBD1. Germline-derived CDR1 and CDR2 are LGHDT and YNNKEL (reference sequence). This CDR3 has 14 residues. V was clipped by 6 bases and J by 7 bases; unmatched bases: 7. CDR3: CASSPGTGRQPQHF. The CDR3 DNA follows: TGTGCCAGCAGTCCCGGGACAGGGAGACAGCCCCAGCATTTT.

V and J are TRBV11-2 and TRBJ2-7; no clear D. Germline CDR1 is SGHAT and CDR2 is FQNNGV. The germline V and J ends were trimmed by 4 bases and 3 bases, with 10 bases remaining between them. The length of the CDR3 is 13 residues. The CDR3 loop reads CASSSPRHYEQYF. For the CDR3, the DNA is TGTGCCAGCAGCTCCCCACGACACTACGAGCAGTACTTC.

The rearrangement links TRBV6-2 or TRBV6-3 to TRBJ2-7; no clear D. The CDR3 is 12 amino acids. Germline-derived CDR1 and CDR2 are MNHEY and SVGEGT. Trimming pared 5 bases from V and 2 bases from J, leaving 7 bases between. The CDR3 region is CASSLLAYEQYF. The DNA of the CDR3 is TGTGCCAGCAGTCTGTTAGCCTACGAGCAGTACTTC.

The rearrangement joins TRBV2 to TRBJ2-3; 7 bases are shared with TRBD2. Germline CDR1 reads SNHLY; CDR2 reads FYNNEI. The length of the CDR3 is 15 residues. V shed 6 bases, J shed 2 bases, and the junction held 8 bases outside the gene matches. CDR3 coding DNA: TGTGCCAGCAGCGACCGAGCGGGGAACACAGATACGCAGTATTTT. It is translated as CASSDRAGNTDTQYF.

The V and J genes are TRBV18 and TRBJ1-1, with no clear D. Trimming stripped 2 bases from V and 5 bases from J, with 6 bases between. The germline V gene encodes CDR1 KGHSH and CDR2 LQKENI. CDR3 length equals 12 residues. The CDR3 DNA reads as TGTGCCAGCTCACCATCTTTGACTGAAGCTTTCTTT. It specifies CASSPSLTEAFF.

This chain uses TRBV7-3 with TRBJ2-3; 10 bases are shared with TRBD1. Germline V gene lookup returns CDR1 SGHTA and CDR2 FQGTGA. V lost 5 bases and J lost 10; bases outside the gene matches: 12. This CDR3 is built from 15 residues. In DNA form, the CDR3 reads TGTGCCAGCAGCCCGTCCCGGGACAGGGGAGGGGCGCAGTATTTT. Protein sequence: CASSPSRDRGGAQYF.

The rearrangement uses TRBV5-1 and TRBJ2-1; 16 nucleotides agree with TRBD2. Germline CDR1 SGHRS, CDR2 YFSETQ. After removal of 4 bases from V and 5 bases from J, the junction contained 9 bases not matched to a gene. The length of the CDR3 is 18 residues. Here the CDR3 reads CASSTGTSGGAGDNEQFF. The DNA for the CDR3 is TGCGCCAGCAGCACCGGGACTAGCGGGGGGGCCGGGGACAATGAGCAGTTCTTC.

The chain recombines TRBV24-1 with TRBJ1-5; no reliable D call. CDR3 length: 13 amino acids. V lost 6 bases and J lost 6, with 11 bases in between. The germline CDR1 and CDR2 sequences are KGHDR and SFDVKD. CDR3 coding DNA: TGTGCCACCAGTACAAACCTAGGTCAGCCCCAGCATTTT. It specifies CATSTNLGQPQHF.

The DNA for the CDR3 is TGTGCCAGTAGTTTGACAGGGGTGGGCACTGAAGCTTTCTTT. It encodes CASSLTGVGTEAFF. The chain recombines TRBV19 with TRBJ1-1; 8 positions agree with TRBD1. The CDR3 is 14 amino acids. The germline gives CDR1 LNHDA, CDR2 SQIVND (reference sequence). The junction had 6 bases not matched to a gene; V was cut back by 5 bases and J by 4 bases.

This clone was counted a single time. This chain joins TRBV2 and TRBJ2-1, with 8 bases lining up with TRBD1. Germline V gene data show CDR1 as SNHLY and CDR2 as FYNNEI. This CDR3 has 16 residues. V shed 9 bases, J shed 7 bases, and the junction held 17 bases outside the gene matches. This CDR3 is CARDLGDHRGSNEQFF. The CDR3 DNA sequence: TGTGCCAGAGACTTAGGGGACCACAGGGGGAGTAATGAGCAGTTCTTC. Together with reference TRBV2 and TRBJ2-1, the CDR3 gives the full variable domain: EPEVTQTPSHQVTQMGQEVILRCVPISNHLYFYWYRQILGQKVEFLVSFYNNEISEKSEIFDDQFSVERPDGSNFTLKIRSTKLEDSAMYFCARDLGDHRGSNEQFFGPGTRLTVL.

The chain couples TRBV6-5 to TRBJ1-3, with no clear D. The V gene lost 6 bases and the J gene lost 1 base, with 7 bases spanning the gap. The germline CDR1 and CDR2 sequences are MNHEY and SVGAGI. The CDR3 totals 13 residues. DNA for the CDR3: TGTGCCAGCAGCTCTCCTTCTGGAAACACCATATATTTT. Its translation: CASSSPSGNTIYF.

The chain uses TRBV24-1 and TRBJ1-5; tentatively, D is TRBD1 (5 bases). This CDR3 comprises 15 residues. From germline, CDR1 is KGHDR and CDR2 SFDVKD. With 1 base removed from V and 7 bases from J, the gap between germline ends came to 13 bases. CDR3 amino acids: CATSDLGGGGQPQHF. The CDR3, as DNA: TGTGCCACCAGTGATTTAGGCGGGGGTGGCCAGCCCCAGCATTTT.

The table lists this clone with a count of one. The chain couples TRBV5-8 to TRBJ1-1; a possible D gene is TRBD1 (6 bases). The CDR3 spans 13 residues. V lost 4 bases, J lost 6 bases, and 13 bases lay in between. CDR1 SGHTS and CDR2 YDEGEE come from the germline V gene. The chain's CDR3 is CASSPDRNAEAFF. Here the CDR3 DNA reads TGTGCCAGCAGCCCGGACAGAAACGCTGAAGCTTTCTTT.

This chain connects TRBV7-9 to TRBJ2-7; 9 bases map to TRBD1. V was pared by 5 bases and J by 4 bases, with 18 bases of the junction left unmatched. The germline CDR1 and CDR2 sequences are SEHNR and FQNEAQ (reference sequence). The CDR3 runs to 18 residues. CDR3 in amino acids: CASSQHWDPTGGPYEQYF. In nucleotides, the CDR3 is TGTGCCAGCAGCCAACATTGGGACCCAACAGGGGGCCCTTACGAGCAGTACTTC.

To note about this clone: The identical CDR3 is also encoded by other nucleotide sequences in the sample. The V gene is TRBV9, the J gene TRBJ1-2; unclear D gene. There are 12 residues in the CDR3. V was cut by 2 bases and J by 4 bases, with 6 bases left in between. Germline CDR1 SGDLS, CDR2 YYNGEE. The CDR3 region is CASSVAGYGYTF. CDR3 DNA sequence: TGTGCCAGCAGCGTTGCGGGCTATGGCTACACCTTC.